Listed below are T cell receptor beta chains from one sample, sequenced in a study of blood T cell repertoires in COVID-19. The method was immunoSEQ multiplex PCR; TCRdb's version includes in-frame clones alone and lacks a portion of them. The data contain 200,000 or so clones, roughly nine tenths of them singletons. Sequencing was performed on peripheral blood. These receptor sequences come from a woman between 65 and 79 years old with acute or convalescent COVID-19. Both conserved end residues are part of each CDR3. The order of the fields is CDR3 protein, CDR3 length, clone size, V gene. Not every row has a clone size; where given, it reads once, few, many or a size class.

CASSLAGGYEQYF | 13 | once | TRBV7-2
CSVDLAPNTEAFF | 13 | - | TRBV29-1
CASSLTANTEAFF | 13 | many | TRBV5-1
CASSPGQGLSYEQYF | 15 | - | TRBV3-1/TRBV3-2
CASSQRDRIGKLFF | 14 | - | TRBV3-1/TRBV3-2
CAIRTSGGANEQFF | 14 | - | TRBV10-3
CATAADRNTEAFF | 13 | once | TRBV18
CASRGDSYEQYF | 12 | - | TRBV11-1
CASTRGGYQPQHF | 13 | - | TRBV5-1
CASPLDRGHEQYF | 13 | few | TRBV23-1
CASSFGTSGTQYF | 13 | - | TRBV27
CSGEQGTDTQYF | 12 | - | TRBV29-1
CASSGGTAHSNQPQHF | 16 | few | TRBV6-1
CASSESQGAQPQHF | 14 | - | TRBV2
CASSVTGTGKDTQYF | 15 | - | TRBV19
CASSLARGANYGYTF | 15 | - | TRBV7-9
CATSDLSGNQPQHF | 14 | - | TRBV24-1
CASSKRTGGAGTDTQYF | 17 | - | TRBV28
CASTLEGGGTGELFF | 15 | once | TRBV7-6
CASSSGGGIYEQYF | 14 | - | TRBV7-2
CSVQTGRNSPLHF | 13 | once | TRBV29-1
CASSPRQGSYNEQFF | 15 | - | TRBV7-9
CASSIKGQANYGYTF | 15 | - | TRBV19
CASRWDRRDGEQYF | 14 | - | TRBV28
CASRFHSSEKLFF | 13 | - | TRBV6-5
CASSMSQGWAEAFF | 14 | few | TRBV19
CPEKTQYF | 8 | - | TRBV20-1
CSVGGGRGTEAFF | 13 | - | TRBV29-1
CASSETVGLSSGANVLTF | 18 | - | TRBV6-1
CASSDRILYGYTF | 13 | - | TRBV19
CATSRDHRGGETQYF | 15 | - | TRBV15
CASSEAGGIRGNTIYF | 16 | - | TRBV2
CASSRLAESPNEQFF | 15 | - | TRBV6-5
CASSLAGRGQAGELFF | 16 | - | TRBV5-1
CASSRIPFSAVRIQETQYF | 19 | few | TRBV7-2
CASSRGGNQPQHF | 13 | - | TRBV19
CASKTSGAYEQYF | 13 | - | TRBV27
CASSLEAGGPEQYF | 14 | - | TRBV7-9
CASSLEQGFLYGYTF | 15 | few | TRBV7-2
CATSSDRVGSPLHF | 14 | - | TRBV15
CASSFSGGYEQYF | 13 | - | TRBV12-3/TRBV12-4
CASSVAPGGKNIQYF | 15 | - | TRBV5-1
CATSRGGGQGGDEQFF | 16 | - | TRBV15
CASSLGHREARGGYTF | 16 | once | TRBV5-1
CATSAGAYSPLHF | 13 | once | TRBV15
CASSPGLAGDEQFF | 14 | - | TRBV4-2
CASSLYHGYEQYF | 13 | - | TRBV7-2
CASSLQDRTNQPQHF | 15 | - | TRBV7-2
CASSRGLAGGVGASEQYF | 18 | - | TRBV3-1/TRBV3-2
CASSTPGSSYNEQFF | 15 | - | TRBV19
CSAQGLAGNEQYF | 13 | - | TRBV29-1
CASSLPGGPGPLHF | 14 | - | TRBV5-8
CAISDRQSQETQYF | 14 | - | TRBV10-3
CASSLAPQGLGEAFF | 15 | - | TRBV7-8
CASSSGGASNQPQHF | 15 | - | TRBV28
CASSHSRTGTGQDEQYF | 17 | - | TRBV3-1/TRBV3-2
CASSLGTGEAQPQHF | 15 | - | TRBV5-6
CAIPGPERGGYTF | 13 | - | TRBV28
CASSLEAGGTDTQYF | 15 | once | TRBV5-1